This TCR beta chain comes out of a study of T-cell reconstitution after alpha-beta-depleted transplantation in children. Preparation of the TCRbeta library was carried out with unique molecular identifiers. One entry per CDR3 protein results from TCRdb running MiXCR on the PCR reads. The sample contains about 78,000 distinct CDR3 sequences, roughly 15% of which appear only once. This clonotype was seen repeatedly, ten times or more. As yet, its antigen is unknown. Overall study findings and caveats: High day-60 TCRbeta diversity in some patients came from surviving recipient T cells and thymic progenitors.

This specimen was PBMCs, mostly from graft donor cells, taken 180 days after TCRalphabeta/CD19-depleted stem cell transplant. The receptor was derived from a male patient under 10 years old who had a stem cell transplant for acute lymphoblastic leukemia, so the T cells may come from the graft donor.

CDR3 in amino acids: CASSLRTGVGWETQYF. The CDR3 nucleotides are TGTGCCAGCAGCTTACGTACCGGGGTCGGGTGGGAGACCCAGTACTTC. The chain joins TRBV7-2 to TRBJ2-5; tentatively, D is TRBD2 (5 bases). Trimming removed 2 bases from V and 5 bases from J, with 18 bases in between. The germline gives CDR1 SGHTA, CDR2 FQGNSA. CDR3 size: 16 residues.